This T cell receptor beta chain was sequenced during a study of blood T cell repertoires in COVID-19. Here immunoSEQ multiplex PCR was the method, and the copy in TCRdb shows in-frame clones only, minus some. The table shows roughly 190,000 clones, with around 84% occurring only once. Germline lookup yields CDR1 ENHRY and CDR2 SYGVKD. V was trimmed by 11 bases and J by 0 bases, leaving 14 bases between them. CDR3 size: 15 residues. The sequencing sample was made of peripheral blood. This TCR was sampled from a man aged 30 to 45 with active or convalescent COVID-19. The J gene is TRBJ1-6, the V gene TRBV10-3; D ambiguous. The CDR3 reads CAVGRHSSYNSPLHF. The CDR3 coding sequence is TGTGCCGTTGGGAGGCATAGCTCCTATAATTCACCCCTCCACTTT.